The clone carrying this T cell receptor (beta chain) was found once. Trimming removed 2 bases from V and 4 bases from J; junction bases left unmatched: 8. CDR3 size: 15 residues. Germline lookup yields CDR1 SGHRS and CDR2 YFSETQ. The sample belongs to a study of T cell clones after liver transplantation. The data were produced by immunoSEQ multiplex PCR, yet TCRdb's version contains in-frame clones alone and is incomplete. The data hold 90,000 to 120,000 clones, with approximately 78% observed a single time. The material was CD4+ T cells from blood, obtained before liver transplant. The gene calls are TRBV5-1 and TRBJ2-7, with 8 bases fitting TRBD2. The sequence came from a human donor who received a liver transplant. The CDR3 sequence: CASSFPAGGVYEQYF. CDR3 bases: TGCGCCAGCAGCTTTCCGGCGGGAGGTGTATACGAGCAGTACTTC.